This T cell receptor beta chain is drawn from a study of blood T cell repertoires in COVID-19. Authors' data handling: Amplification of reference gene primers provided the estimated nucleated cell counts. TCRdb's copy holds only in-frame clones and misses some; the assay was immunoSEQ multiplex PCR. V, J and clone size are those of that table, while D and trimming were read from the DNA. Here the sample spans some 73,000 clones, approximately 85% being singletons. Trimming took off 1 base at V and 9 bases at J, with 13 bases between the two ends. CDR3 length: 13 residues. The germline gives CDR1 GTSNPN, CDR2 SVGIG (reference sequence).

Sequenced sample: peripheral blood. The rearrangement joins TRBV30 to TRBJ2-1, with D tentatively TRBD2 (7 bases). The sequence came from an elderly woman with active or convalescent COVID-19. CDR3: CAWSAGGPVEQFF. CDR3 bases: TGTGCCTGGAGTGCGGGGGGCCCTGTTGAGCAGTTCTTC. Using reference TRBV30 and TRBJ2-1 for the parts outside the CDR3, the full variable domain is SQTIHQWPATLVQPVGSPLSLECTVEGTSNPNLYWYRQAAGRGLQLLFYSVGIGQISSEVPQNLSASRPQDRQFILSSKKLLLSDSGFYLCAWSAGGPVEQFFGPGTRLTVL.